The 19 T cell receptor beta chains given below trace back to one sample, sequenced in a study of T cell repertoires in cytomegalovirus infection. Their specific antigens are unknown. MiXCR, run by TCRdb on the reads, gives a single entry per CDR3 protein. The sample records some 920,000 distinct CDR3 sequences, around 30% being singletons. The material was cultured CD8+ T cells from PBMCs, obtained from culture after CMV antigen stimulation. Receptor source: a human donor in good health (CMV status not recorded). Some clones in this sample may be carry-over from other donors' samples.

About this clonotype itself: This may be a read error, as it is one base from a much larger clone. V gene TRBV12-3 or TRBV12-4 combines with J gene TRBJ2-1; possibly TRBD1 for D (6 bases). V lost 7 bases to trimming and J lost 8 bases, with 18 bases between them. The length of the CDR3 is 14 residues. The CDR3 sequence is CASTPEGVRDEQFF. The CDR3, as DNA: TGTGCCAGCACCCCCGAGGGGGTCAGGGATGAGCAGTTCTTC.

The chain recombines TRBV20-1 with TRBJ2-2, with D unresolved. Per the germline V gene, CDR1 is DFQATT and CDR2 is SNEGSKA (reference sequence). Trimming took off 2 bases at V and 7 bases at J, with 20 bases between the two ends. The CDR3 is made up of 16 amino acids. Here the CDR3 reads CSARPMELGFGGELFF. The CDR3 DNA reads TGCAGTGCTAGACCTATGGAACTCGGGTTTGGCGGGGAGCTGTTTTTT.

This clonotype was seen only a few times. The rearrangement uses TRBV7-8 and TRBJ1-5, with D possibly matching TRBD1 (6 bases). The germline gives CDR1 SGHVS, CDR2 FQNEAQ. With 5 bases removed from V and 3 bases from J, the gap between germline ends came to 11 bases. The CDR3 covers 14 residues. The CDR3 DNA reads as TGTGCCAGCAGCCTTGGGACAAACAATCAGCCCCAGCATTTT. This encodes CASSLGTNNQPQHF.

V and J are TRBV19 and TRBJ1-4; D possibly corresponds to TRBD1 (5 bases). The length of the CDR3 is 13 residues. Germline assignment: CDR1 LNHDA and CDR2 SQIVND (reference sequence). Trimming took 9 bases from V and 7 from J, leaving 15 bases between them. As DNA, the CDR3 is TGTGCCAGCACGGGGGGATTGAGTGAAAAACTGTTTTTT. Translation gives CASTGGLSEKLFF.

The V call is TRBV19, the J call TRBJ1-1; D is perhaps TRBD1 (5 bases). The CDR3 runs to 12 residues. Germline V gene data show CDR1 as LNHDA and CDR2 as SQIVND (reference sequence). V was trimmed by 3 bases and J by 8 bases, leaving 10 bases between them. As DNA, the CDR3 is TGTGCCAGTAGTATCCCGGACAACGAAGCTTTCTTT. It specifies CASSIPDNEAFF.

The rearrangement joins TRBV7-9 to TRBJ1-6; no clear D gene. The CDR3 covers 14 residues. V gave up 1 base and J gave up 11 bases, with 12 bases separating them. The germline gives CDR1 SEHNR, CDR2 FQNEAQ (reference sequence). In DNA, the CDR3 is TGTGCCAGCAGCTTAGTCTTGCCCGTGACACCCCTCCACTTT. It is translated as CASSLVLPVTPLHF.

This clonotype has only a few counts. The chain recombines TRBV6-5 with TRBJ1-1; D gene unclear. The CDR3 sequence is 15 residues long. Per germline, CDR1 MNHEY and CDR2 SVGAGI. The ends were cut back, 2 bases at V and 1 base at J, with 11 bases in the middle. The CDR3 DNA sequence: TGTGCCAGCAGTTACGTTCCCCCACCGAACACTGAAGCTTTCTTT. It translates to CASSYVPPPNTEAFF.

Only one count was recorded for this clonotype. The chain couples TRBV5-4 to TRBJ2-5; 7 positions agree with TRBD1. The V and J ends lost 1 base and 5 bases, in that order; junction bases with no gene match: 8. Germline V gene data show CDR1 as SGHNT and CDR2 as YYREEE (reference sequence). The CDR3 sequence is 15 residues long. As DNA, the CDR3 is TGTGCCAGCAGCTTGCCCCGACAGGGTGGGGAGACCCAGTACTTC. As protein: CASSLPRQGGETQYF.

The J gene is TRBJ1-1, the V gene TRBV12-3 or TRBV12-4; D is unresolved. Trimming took off 7 bases at V and 3 bases at J, with 21 bases between the two ends. This CDR3 contains 16 residues. CDR3 nucleotide sequence: TGTGCCAGCACCCCCTACGTCCGGCACCCGGACACTGAAGCTTTCTTT. Amino acid sequence: CASTPYVRHPDTEAFF.

In its sample, this clonotype was seen a few times. J is TRBJ2-3 and V is TRBV2; D is unresolved. The CDR3 is 11 amino acids. Germline CDR1 SNHLY, CDR2 FYNNEI. V was clipped by 3 bases and J by 12 bases, with 10 bases between them. CDR3 amino acids: CASSDGLRQYF. Here the CDR3 DNA reads TGTGCCAGCAGTGACGGGCTCCGACAGTATTTT. Combining the CDR3 with reference TRBV2 and TRBJ2-3 gives the whole variable domain EPEVTQTPSHQVTQMGQEVILRCVPISNHLYFYWYRQILGQKVEFLVSFYNNEISEKSEIFDDQFSVERPDGSNFTLKIRSTKLEDSAMYFCASSDGLRQYFGPGTRLTVL.

In this sample, this clonotype turned up a few times. This chain joins TRBV28 and TRBJ2-6; tentatively, D is TRBD1 or TRBD2 (5 bases each). The CDR3 length is 15 residues. CDR1 and CDR2 from the germline V gene are MDHEN and SYDVKM. Deletions cut 6 bases from V and 0 bases from J, with 9 bases between. In DNA, the CDR3 is TGTGCCAGCAGCCGGGGCTTCTCTGGGGCCAACGTCCTGACTTTC. Its translation is CASSRGFSGANVLTF.

The chain couples TRBV6-1 to TRBJ1-1; a weak D match, TRBD1 (5 bases). Trimming left V 10 bases short and J 3 bases short, with 27 bases between. This CDR3 comprises 17 residues. Per the germline V gene, CDR1 is MNHNS and CDR2 is SASEGT. The DNA for the CDR3 is TGTGCCACGAAAATATCCGGGACCCCCCTGACCCACACTGAAGCTTTCTTT. Translating gives CATKISGTPLTHTEAFF.

In its sample, this clonotype was seen many times. The genes are TRBV7-2 and TRBJ2-1, with D perhaps assigned TRBD1 or TRBD2 (5 bases each). The CDR3 sequence is 14 residues long. Looked up from germline, CDR1 is SGHTA and CDR2 is FQGNSA. V was shortened by 1 base and J by 7 bases, with 11 bases between the two germline ends. For the CDR3, the DNA is TGTGCCAGCAGCTTAGGAGGGGCTTGGAATGAGCAGTTCTTC. Protein sequence: CASSLGGAWNEQFF.

The sample holds a few counts of this clonotype. The chain couples TRBV6-5 to TRBJ1-2; D gene ambiguous. Germline CDR1 MNHEY, CDR2 SVGAGI. The CDR3 contains 13 residues. V shed 6 bases and J shed 5 bases, with 13 bases lying between them. The DNA for the CDR3 is TGTGCCAGCAGACCCACAGCGAGTTATGGCTACACCTTC. It yields the protein CASRPTASYGYTF.

This clonotype was counted only a few times. The chain uses TRBV27 and TRBJ2-5, with unresolved D. Trimming cost V 2 bases and J 4 bases, with 8 bases left between them. CDR3 length: 13 amino acids. The germline CDR1 and CDR2 sequences are MNHEY and SMNVEV (reference sequence). CDR3 residues: CASSLDSLETQYF. CDR3 nucleotides: TGTGCCAGCAGTTTAGACTCCTTAGAGACCCAGTACTTC.

The chain couples TRBV12-3 or TRBV12-4 to TRBJ1-2; tentatively, D is TRBD1 (5 bases). Trimming shortened V by 5 bases and J by 0 bases, and 19 bases separated the two germline ends. The CDR3 runs 17 residues. The CDR3 nucleotides are TGTGCCAGCAGTAGGTTGGCGGTCAGGGCTTCTAACTATGGCTACACCTTC. It yields the protein CASSRLAVRASNYGYTF.

The sample holds a few counts of this clonotype. The rearrangement links TRBV20-1 to TRBJ1-1; 7 bases fit TRBD1. The length of the CDR3 is 14 residues. The ends lost 8 bases at V and 4 bases at J; junction bases unmatched: 13. Looked up from germline, CDR1 is DFQATT and CDR2 is SNEGSKA (reference sequence). This CDR3 reads CSTYRGEGVTEAFF. The CDR3 bases are TGCAGTACTTACAGGGGCGAGGGTGTCACTGAAGCTTTCTTT.

This chain connects TRBV7-9 to TRBJ2-7; perhaps TRBD1 as D (7 bases). Trimming cost V 5 bases and J 5 bases, with 19 bases left between them. Per germline, CDR1 SEHNR and CDR2 FQNEAQ (reference sequence). The CDR3 runs to 15 residues. The CDR3 is CASSRRGQGGNEQYF. As DNA, the CDR3 is TGTGCCAGCAGCAGGAGAGGGCAGGGGGGCAACGAGCAGTACTTC.

This clonotype occurred once. The rearrangement joins TRBV6-6 to TRBJ1-5; TRBD1 is a possible D gene (6 bases). Trimming removed 4 bases from V and 0 bases from J, with 13 bases in between. This CDR3 has 16 amino acids. CDR1 and CDR2 from the germline V gene are MNHNY and SVGAGI (reference sequence). CDR3 sequence reads: CASSSGGRYSNQPQHF. DNA of the CDR3: TGTGCCAGCAGTTCTGGGGGGCGATATAGCAATCAGCCCCAGCATTTT.